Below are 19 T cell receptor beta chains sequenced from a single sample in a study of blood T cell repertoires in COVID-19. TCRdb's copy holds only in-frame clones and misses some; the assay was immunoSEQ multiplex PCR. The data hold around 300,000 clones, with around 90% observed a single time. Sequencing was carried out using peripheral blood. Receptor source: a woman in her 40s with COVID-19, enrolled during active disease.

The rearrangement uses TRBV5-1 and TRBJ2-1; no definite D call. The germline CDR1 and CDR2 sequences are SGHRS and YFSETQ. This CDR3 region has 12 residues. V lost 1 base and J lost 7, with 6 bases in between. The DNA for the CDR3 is TGCGCCAGCAGCTTGATTATAAATGAGCAGTTCTTC. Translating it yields CASSLIINEQFF.

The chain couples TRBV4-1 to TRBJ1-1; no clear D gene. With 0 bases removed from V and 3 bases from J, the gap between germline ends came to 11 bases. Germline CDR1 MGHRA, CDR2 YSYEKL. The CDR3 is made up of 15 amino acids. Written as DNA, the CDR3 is TGCGCCAGCAGCCAAGATCGAGGGCAGGACACTGAAGCTTTCTTT. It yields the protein CASSQDRGQDTEAFF.

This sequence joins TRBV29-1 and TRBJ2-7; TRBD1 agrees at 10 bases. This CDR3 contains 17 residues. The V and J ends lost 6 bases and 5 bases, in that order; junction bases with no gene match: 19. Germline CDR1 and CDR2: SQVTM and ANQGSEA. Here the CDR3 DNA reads TGCAGCGTCCTAAAAATCCCCGGGACAGGGGCAGACCACGAGCAGTACTTC. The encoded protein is CSVLKIPGTGADHEQYF.

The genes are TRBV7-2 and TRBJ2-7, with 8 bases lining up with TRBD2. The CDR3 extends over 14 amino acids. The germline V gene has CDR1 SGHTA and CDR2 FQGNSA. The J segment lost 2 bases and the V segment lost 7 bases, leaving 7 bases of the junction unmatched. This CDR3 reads CASKRGSGAYEQYF. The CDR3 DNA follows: TGTGCCAGCAAAAGGGGTAGCGGGGCCTACGAGCAGTACTTC.

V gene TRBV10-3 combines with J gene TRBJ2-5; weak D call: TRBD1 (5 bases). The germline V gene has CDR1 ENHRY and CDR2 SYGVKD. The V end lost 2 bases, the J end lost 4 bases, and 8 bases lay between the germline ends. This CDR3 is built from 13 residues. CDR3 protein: CAISEAGLETQYF. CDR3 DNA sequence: TGTGCCATCAGTGAGGCAGGGTTAGAGACCCAGTACTTC.

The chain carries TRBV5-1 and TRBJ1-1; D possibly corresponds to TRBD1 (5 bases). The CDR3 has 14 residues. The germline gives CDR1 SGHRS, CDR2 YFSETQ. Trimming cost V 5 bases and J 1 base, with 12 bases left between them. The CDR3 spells CASREGLQNTEAFF. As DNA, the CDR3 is TGCGCCAGCAGGGAGGGACTCCAGAACACTGAAGCTTTCTTT.

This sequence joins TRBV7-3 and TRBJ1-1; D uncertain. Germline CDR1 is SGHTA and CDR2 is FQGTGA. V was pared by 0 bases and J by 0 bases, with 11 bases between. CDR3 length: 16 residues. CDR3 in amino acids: CASSLTPGFMNTEAFF. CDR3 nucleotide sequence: TGTGCCAGCAGCTTAACTCCCGGGTTCATGAACACTGAAGCTTTCTTT.

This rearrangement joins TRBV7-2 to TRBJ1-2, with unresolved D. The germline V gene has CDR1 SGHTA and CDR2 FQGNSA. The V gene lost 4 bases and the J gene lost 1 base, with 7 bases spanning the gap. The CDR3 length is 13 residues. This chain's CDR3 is CASSSSGNYGYTF. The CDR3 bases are TGTGCCAGCAGCTCCTCAGGTAACTATGGCTACACCTTC.

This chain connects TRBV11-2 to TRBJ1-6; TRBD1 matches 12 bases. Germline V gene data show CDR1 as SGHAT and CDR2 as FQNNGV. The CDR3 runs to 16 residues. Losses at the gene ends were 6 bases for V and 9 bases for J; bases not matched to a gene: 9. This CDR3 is CASRLRDRGRGSPLHF. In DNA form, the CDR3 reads TGTGCCAGCAGACTCCGGGACAGGGGGCGAGGTTCACCCCTCCACTTT.

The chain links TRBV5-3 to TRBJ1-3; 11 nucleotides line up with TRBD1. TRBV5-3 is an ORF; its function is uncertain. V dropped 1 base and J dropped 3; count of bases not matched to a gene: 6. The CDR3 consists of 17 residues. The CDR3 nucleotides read TGTGCCAGAAGCTTGATAGGACAGGGGGCAGATGGAAACACCATATATTTT. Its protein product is CARSLIGQGADGNTIYF.

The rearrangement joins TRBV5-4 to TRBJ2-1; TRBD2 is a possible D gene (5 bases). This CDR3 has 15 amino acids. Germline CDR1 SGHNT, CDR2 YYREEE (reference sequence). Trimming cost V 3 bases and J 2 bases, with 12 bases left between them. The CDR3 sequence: CASSSPGLTYNEQFF. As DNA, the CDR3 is TGTGCCAGCAGCTCCCCGGGGTTAACCTACAATGAGCAGTTCTTC.

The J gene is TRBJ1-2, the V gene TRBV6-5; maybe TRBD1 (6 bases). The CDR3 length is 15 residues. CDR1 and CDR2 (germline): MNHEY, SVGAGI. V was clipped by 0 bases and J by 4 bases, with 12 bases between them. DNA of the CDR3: TGTGCCAGCAGTTACTCGACACAGGGAACCTATGGCTACACCTTC. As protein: CASSYSTQGTYGYTF.

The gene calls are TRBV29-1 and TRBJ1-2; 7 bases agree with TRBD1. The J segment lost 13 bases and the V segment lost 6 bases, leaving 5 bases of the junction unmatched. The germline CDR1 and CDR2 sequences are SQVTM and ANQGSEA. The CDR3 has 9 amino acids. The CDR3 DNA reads TGCAGCGTAACAGGGGAAGGCACCTTC. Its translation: CSVTGEGTF.

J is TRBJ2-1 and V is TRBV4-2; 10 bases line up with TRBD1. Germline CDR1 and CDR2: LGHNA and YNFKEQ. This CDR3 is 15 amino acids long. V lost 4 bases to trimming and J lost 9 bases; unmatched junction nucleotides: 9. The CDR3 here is CASSLPGTGDPEQFF. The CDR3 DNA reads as TGTGCCAGCAGCCTTCCCGGGACAGGGGATCCTGAGCAGTTCTTC.

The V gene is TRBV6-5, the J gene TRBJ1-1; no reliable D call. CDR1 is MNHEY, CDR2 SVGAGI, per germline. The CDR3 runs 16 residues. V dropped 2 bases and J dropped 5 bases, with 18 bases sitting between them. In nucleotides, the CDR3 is TGTGCCAGCAGTTACGGACTTGGGCCCCCCCCGACTGAAGCTTTCTTT. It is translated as CASSYGLGPPPTEAFF.

In DNA, the CDR3 is TGTGCCACTTCGGACACCTACAAGAACCTTCAAGAGACCCAGTACTTC. The encoded protein is CATSDTYKNLQETQYF. The rearrangement joins TRBV7-6 to TRBJ2-5; weak D call: TRBD1 (5 bases). Germline CDR1 reads SGHVS; CDR2 reads FNYEAQ. The CDR3 consists of 16 residues. The V gene lost 10 bases and the J gene lost 2 bases, with 23 bases spanning the gap.

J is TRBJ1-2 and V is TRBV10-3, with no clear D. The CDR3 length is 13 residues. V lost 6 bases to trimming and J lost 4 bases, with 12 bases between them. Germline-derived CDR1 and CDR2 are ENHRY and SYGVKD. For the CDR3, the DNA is TGTGCCATCAGCCAAGCCCTAAGCTATGGCTACACCTTC. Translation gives CAISQALSYGYTF.

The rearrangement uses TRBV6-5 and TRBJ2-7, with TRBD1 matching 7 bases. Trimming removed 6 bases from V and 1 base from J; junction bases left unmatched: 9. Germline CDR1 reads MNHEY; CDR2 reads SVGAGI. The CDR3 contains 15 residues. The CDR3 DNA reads TGTGCCAGCAGATTAGGACAGGCCAAATCCTACGAGCAGTACTTC. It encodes CASRLGQAKSYEQYF.

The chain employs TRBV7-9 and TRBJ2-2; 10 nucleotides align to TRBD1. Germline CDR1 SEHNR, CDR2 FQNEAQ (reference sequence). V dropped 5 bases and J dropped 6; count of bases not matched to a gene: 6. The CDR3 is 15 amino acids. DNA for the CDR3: TGTGCCAGCAGCATCCCGGGACAGGGGTCCGGGGAGCTGTTTTTT. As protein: CASSIPGQGSGELFF.